Listed below are T cell receptor beta chains from one sample, sequenced in a study of cytomegalovirus exposure and HLA in healthy donors. The repertoire was sequenced with immunoSEQ multiplex PCR; TCRdb's copy has only in-frame clones and lacks some. Of about 130,000 clones detected, about 90% appear once; the ten largest clones hold around 3.1%. Sequencing was done on a sample of PBMCs. The receptor source for this set is a man between 25 and 39 years old in good health and CMV-seronegative. Each CDR3 is given with its conserved first and last residue. The D gene is left open where the match is weak. Expanded clones get a size class; other rows say once, few or many, or leave the size out.

d_call	j_call	clone_size	v_call	cdr3_nt	cdr3_aa
TRBD2	TRBJ2-7	-	TRBV7-2	TGTGCCAGCAGCATTGCGACTAGCGGGGTATATCGCGAGCAGTACTTC	CASSIATSGVYREQYF
TRBD1	TRBJ2-6	-	TRBV29-1	TGCAGCGTTGTGGCAGGGGGAAAAACTGGGGCCAACGTCCTGACTTTC	CSVVAGGKTGANVLTF
-	TRBJ2-2	-	TRBV11-2	TGTGCCAGCAGCTTTACGAACACCGGGGAGCTGTTTTTT	CASSFTNTGELFF
-	TRBJ1-1	-	TRBV6-1	TGTGCCACCATTACAGGGTTGATCACTGAAGCTTTCTTT	CATITGLITEAFF
TRBD1	TRBJ1-3	-	TRBV9	TGTGCCAGCAGCGCGTACTACGGGACAGGGAGGCCCGACTCTGGAAACACCATATATTTT	CASSAYYGTGRPDSGNTIYF
TRBD2	TRBJ2-7	once	TRBV9	TGTGCCAGCAGCCCACAAACTAGCGGCCCCTACGAGCAGTACTTC	CASSPQTSGPYEQYF
TRBD2	TRBJ2-1	-	TRBV29-1	TGCAGCGCCTCGGGACTAGCGGGACGTACTGATTACAATGAGCAGTTCTTC	CSASGLAGRTDYNEQFF
-	TRBJ2-1	-	TRBV7-2	TGTGCCAGCAGCTCAGCTTCGAGGGATGAGCAGTTCTTC	CASSSASRDEQFF
TRBD2	TRBJ2-7	-	TRBV4-2	TGTGCCAGCAGCCAAGAAGCGGGGGGGAGCTCCTACGAGCAGTACTTC	CASSQEAGGSSYEQYF
TRBD2	TRBJ2-1	-	TRBV14	TGTGCCAGCAGCCAAAGGGAACGGGGGGACTACAATGAGCAGTTCTTC	CASSQRERGDYNEQFF
-	TRBJ1-6	-	TRBV19	TGTGCCAGTACCAATACAGGGATCTCACCCCTCCACTTT	CASTNTGISPLHF
-	TRBJ2-2	-	TRBV5-1	TGCGCCAGCAGCCTTACCGAGGGCGGGGAGCTGTTTTTT	CASSLTEGGELFF
TRBD2	TRBJ2-5	-	TRBV7-9	TGTGCCAGCAGCTTAGCGGCGGGGGGGCACGAGACCCAGTACTTC	CASSLAAGGHETQYF
-	TRBJ1-6	-	TRBV4-1	TGCGCCAGCAGCCAAGATTTCGGGAGCTCCTATAATTCACCCCTCCACTTT	CASSQDFGSSYNSPLHF
-	TRBJ1-2	few	TRBV28	TGTGCCAGCAGTACGGACATCGACTATGGCTACACCTTC	CASSTDIDYGYTF
TRBD1	TRBJ2-1	-	TRBV2	TGTGCCAGGACACCGGGACAGGCTTTTAATGAGCAGTTCTTC	CARTPGQAFNEQFF
-	TRBJ1-2	-	TRBV7-9	TGTGCCAGCGGAGAGAGGGAGGGAGAGGGCTACACCTTC	CASGEREGEGYTF
-	TRBJ1-2	few	TRBV5-8	TGTGCCAGCAGCTTGGGGGGGGATGGCTACACCTTC	CASSLGGDGYTF
-	TRBJ2-1	-	TRBV7-8	TGTGCCAGCAGCTTAGAGGAAGGGGTTTACAATGAGCAGTTCTTC	CASSLEEGVYNEQFF
-	TRBJ2-7	-	TRBV9	TGTGCCAGCAGCGTTTTGGCAGGGTATACCTACGAGCAGTACTTC	CASSVLAGYTYEQYF
-	TRBJ2-1	-	TRBV7-2	TGTGCCAGCAGTTCGACTATCCCTAATGAGCAGTTCTTC	CASSSTIPNEQFF
-	TRBJ2-5	-	TRBV7-8	TGTGCCAGCAGCTGGCGTGAGGTTCCCCAAGAGACCCAGTACTTC	CASSWREVPQETQYF
-	TRBJ2-7	few	TRBV11-2	TGTGCCAGCAGCTTAGCTAGCCCCTACGAGCAGTACTTC	CASSLASPYEQYF
TRBD1	TRBJ1-1	-	TRBV27	TGTGCCAGCAGTACACAGGGGCGGGGTGAAGCTTTCTTT	CASSTQGRGEAFF
-	TRBJ1-6	-	TRBV5-1	TGCGCCAGCCGGAGCTCGAGCTCCTATAATTCACCCCTCCACTTT	CASRSSSSYNSPLHF
-	TRBJ2-1	-	TRBV28	TGTGCCAGCAGTTTAAACGCCGGCTCCTACAATGAGCAGTTCTTC	CASSLNAGSYNEQFF
-	TRBJ1-5	few	TRBV2	TGTGCCAGCAGTGAAAACGGGGAATATAGCAATCAGCCCCAGCATTTT	CASSENGEYSNQPQHF
-	TRBJ1-1	-	TRBV21-1	TGTGCCAGCACCAAGACACCCAGGACTGAAGCTTTCTTT	CASTKTPRTEAFF
-	TRBJ1-1	-	TRBV7-9	TGTGCCAGCAGCTTAGTTGGGCAGGAGAACACTGAAGCTTTCTTT	CASSLVGQENTEAFF
-	TRBJ2-2	-	TRBV7-9	TGTGCCAGCAGCTTAGAGGGACACCTGAACACCGGGGAGCTGTTTTTT	CASSLEGHLNTGELFF
TRBD1	TRBJ1-1	few	TRBV18	TGTGCCAGCTCACGGGACAGAAAGAACACTGAAGCTTTCTTT	CASSRDRKNTEAFF
-	TRBJ2-7	-	TRBV28	TGTGCCAGCAGTCCCTACAGAGTCCACGAGCAGTACTTC	CASSPYRVHEQYF
-	TRBJ2-7	-	TRBV27	TGTGCCAGCAGTTTACCAGGTGCTTACGAGCAGTACTTC	CASSLPGAYEQYF
TRBD1	TRBJ1-1	-	TRBV2	TGTGCCAGCAGTGATGGACAGGGGATAGGCACTGAAGCTTTCTTT	CASSDGQGIGTEAFF
TRBD2	TRBJ2-2	few	TRBV5-1	TGCGCCAGCAGCTCCCTACTAGCGGGGAACACCGGGGAGCTGTTTTTT	CASSSLLAGNTGELFF
-	TRBJ2-7	-	TRBV11-2	TGTGCCAGCAGCTTAGTACCAGGGGCCACCTACGAGCAGTACTTC	CASSLVPGATYEQYF
-	TRBJ2-7	-	TRBV19	TGTGCCACCGCCGAACAGGGCTTGGGAGAGCAGTACTTC	CATAEQGLGEQYF
TRBD1	TRBJ2-7	-	TRBV6-5	TGTGCCAGCAGTTACTCCAGGGGGCGAGAGCAGTACTTC	CASSYSRGREQYF
TRBD1	TRBJ1-2	-	TRBV5-6	TGTGCCAGCTCGGGGACAGCCTATGGCTACACCTTC	CASSGTAYGYTF
-	TRBJ1-2	-	TRBV10-3	TGTGCCATCAGTGAGTCTAGAGCGGACGGCTACACCTTC	CAISESRADGYTF
TRBD1	TRBJ2-6	-	TRBV27	TGTGCCAGCAGAATAGCTTGGACAGGGGGGAGAGGGGCCAACGTCCTGACTTTC	CASRIAWTGGRGANVLTF
TRBD1	TRBJ1-5	-	TRBV11-2	TGTGCCAGCAGCTCCGGGACAGGGGGCGCGCAGCCCCAGCATTTT	CASSSGTGGAQPQHF